This T cell receptor beta chain came from a study of cytomegalovirus exposure and HLA in healthy donors (dated by TCRdb to about 2017). Background for the entire study: According to an earlier analysis of several hundred of the donors, about 170 million T cells yielded over 100 million unique TCR beta sequences and 276 Gb of sequence data. Roughly 300 gigabases of sequencing data and 80 million or so unique TCR sequences were included in an early release covering about 700 HLA-typed donors. Of the roughly 400 genotyped donors, 75% to 85% were placed in the genetic ancestry cluster associated with self-reported Caucasian donors. The study was designed to test whether signatures of past pathogen exposure could be identified by cataloging public T cell receptors. The T cell repertoires of 666 subjects were profiled by immunosequencing and related to cytomegalovirus serostatus. In addition to the first cohort of hundreds of subjects, a separate validation cohort of approximately 130 different subjects was used. The study combined high-throughput TCR immunosequencing, statistical association of individual TCRs with disease status, and machine learning to predict cytomegalovirus infection status. To study patterns of TCR occurrence, a later analysis re-analyzed previously published TCR beta repertoires from 600 to 750 donors and added high-resolution HLA genotyping. In the later analysis, no new phenotypic data were used to find candidate immune exposures; instead, reliance was placed on TCR beta sequences and their occurrence across donors. An earlier analysis of approximately 630 of the donors applied high-throughput TCR beta sequencing to assess whether each TCR beta V gene segment acted as functional or pseudogenic. Donor age, sex, ethnicity and CMV serostatus were collected together with the repertoire data. In a later genetic analysis, genome-wide SNP genotypes for about 55% of the 666 donors were used, and that subset was treated as a discovery cohort. Every discovery cohort repertoire had been produced on one sequencing platform. HLA typing included class I and class II loci at four-digit resolution. The number of typed donors differed by locus: roughly 620-630 for A, B, C, DRB1 and DQB1; about 520 for DQA1; 606 for DPA1; and roughly 470 for DPB1. About 5 DR-DQ haplotypes were handled as single units for association and clustering, since linkage in the cohort was strong. Among 398 genotyped donors of the cohort, an average of roughly 240,000 unique TCR beta nucleotide sequences were sequenced per donor, roughly 18% of them non-productive.

The method behind the library was the immunoSEQ multiplex PCR assay. For the multiplex PCR, a mixture combining 60 forward primers for TCR Vbeta segments and 13 reverse primers for TCR Jbeta segments was used. Amplification of the CDR3 region of rearranged TCR beta genes was performed with a multiplex PCR assay on genomic DNA. The amplified TCR beta libraries were sequenced on the Illumina HiSeq System as 87-base-pair reads. The original pipeline was this. In a later analysis, roughly 80 million unique TCR beta chains were counted across the 500 to 850 repertoires, and roughly 11 million of these chains were shared by at least two donors. Raw reads were error-corrected and collapsed into unique sequences with a nearest-neighbor algorithm that merged closely related sequences to remove PCR and sequencing errors. Alignment of CDR3 sequences to IMGT reference sequences was used to assign V, D and J gene segments. For a sequence to be retained, a match of at least six nucleotides to both a V gene segment and a J gene segment was required. Rearrangements were called productive when the CDR3 lacked stop codons and stayed in frame with V and J; all others were non-productive. CDR3 was defined by IMGT convention, running from the second conserved V-encoded cysteine to the conserved J-encoded phenylalanine. The earlier analysis of fewer than 750 of the donors excluded sequences that lacked an unambiguous match to a single V gene segment. An earlier analysis of some 500 of the donors classified V segments as functional when productive rearrangements were above 56.7% and as segregating when the standard deviation between donors was above 5%. To diagnose cytomegalovirus status from the catalog of TCR beta chain sequences, a statistical classification framework was built. In a later analysis, V and J genes were assigned by comparing TCR nucleotide sequences against IMGT/GENE-DB human TR gene sequences. A later analysis assigned CDR3 sequences and most-parsimonious VDJ recombination scenarios with the TCRdist pipeline. A later analysis defined each TCR beta chain by its CDR3 amino acid sequence plus V-gene family, and excluded reads lacking a unique V-gene family. As a way to deal with suspected cross-contamination and a sequencing artifact, a later analysis dropped 450 to 600 nucleotide sequences that were highly shared and had low generation probability. For each public chain, a later analysis derived a clonal expansion index from normalized ranks of inferred template counts within each repertoire. In a later analysis, generation probabilities were computed using a VDJ recombination model fitted to out-of-frame rearrangements, and the results were checked against IGoR. Hypergeometric tests were used in a later analysis to score TCR-TCR, TCR-HLA and TCR-CMV co-occurrence, with a repertoire-size bias correction applied to the TCR pairs. To estimate false discovery rates, a later analysis permuted the HLA or CMV assignments 20 times. In a later analysis, co-occurring TCRs were grouped using DBSCAN, with TCRdist sequence similarity added in when clustering inside HLA-allele-positive subsets. Repertoires with fewer than 30,000 or more than 120,000 public chains, plus five repertoires with anomalous nucleotide sharing, were excluded from co-occurrence clustering. TCRdb mirrors the immuneACCESS table, restricted to in-frame sequences. Some clones are absent from its copies; in checked studies, under half trace to an unresolved V gene, and the reason for the others is unknown. The DNA gave D and trimming, while V, J and clone size come from that table. The sample profile shows about 190,000 clones; about 90% of them were found once. Clones ranked in the top ten supply roughly 1.3% of the sample.

Reading the germline V gene (reference sequence) gives CDR1 MNHEY and CDR2 SMNVEV. For this chain, trimming is 10 bases at the V end and 4 bases at the J end, and the number of junction bases without a gene match is 4. Measured from the cysteine to the phenylalanine, the CDR3 is 12 residues long. Just CDR3 DNA is preserved here, 36 bases in frame from base 1. About this clone itself: No cognate antigen has been identified for it. No quality values exist for individual bases; no much larger clone is one base distant.

The cohort comprised under 700 healthy bone marrow donors. All cohort members were sampled while nominally healthy, although unrecorded immune exposures were likely present. The donor was CMV seronegative and belonged to the group of roughly 330 seronegative cohort members. Each donor provided a peripheral blood sample, and peripheral blood mononuclear cells were used for TCR beta sequencing. The Qiagen DNeasy Blood Extraction Kit was used to extract genomic DNA from the blood cell samples. What the authors observed across the whole study: In vitro tests confirmed that a few of the cytomegalovirus-associated TCR beta chains recognize cytomegalovirus antigens. Presence/absence analyses assumed roughly uniform sequencing depth across donors, an assumption that may not hold. A later genetic analysis reported fewer N-insertions in productive TCRs among donors in an Asian-associated ancestry cluster than the roughly 700-donor mean. In a later analysis, the rate of TCR association differed among HLA loci, with DRB1 alleles having the most associated TCRs and HLA-C alleles having the fewest. CMV serostatus was the only immune exposure information available for the cohort. A later genetic analysis associated a missense DCLRE1C variant with V-gene and J-gene trimming of TCR beta chains, and an independent cohort replicated the association. Most CMV-associated TCR beta chains appeared to be HLA-restricted in a later analysis, and the HLA associations seemed to be driven largely by CMV exposure. The classifier was reported to diagnose cytomegalovirus status with high specificity and sensitivity in both the original and validation cohorts. An earlier analysis of some 560 of the donors showed that most TCR beta V segments appeared in productive rearrangements either about 87% or about 30% of the time, which broadly matched IMGT annotations. Because some donors lacked HLA typing at each locus, the association tests relied only on the typed subset. When HLA alleles, especially DR and DQ, strongly co-occurred, attributing TCR associations to individual alleles was difficult. In this cohort, only TCR beta chains were sequenced, and detectable features were limited by the absence of alpha or paired-chain data. In a later analysis, over 15,000 TCR beta sequences were associated with specific HLA alleles at a false discovery rate of 0.05. Because the 87-base-pair reads could not distinguish some IMGT-functional V segments, including TRBV6-2 and TRBV6-3, those segments were excluded. The study listed 150 to 200 TCR beta chains as associated with cytomegalovirus. In a later analysis, several top co-occurrence clusters were reported to appear linked to parvovirus B19, influenza, CMV and Epstein-Barr virus. A further reported finding was that TCR beta sequences accurately predicted the HLA-A and HLA-B alleles for most subjects in the first cohort. Linkage disequilibrium might explain the correlated functional status among segregating V segments, but an unknown experimental factor could not be ruled out. While some public TCRs were present in many individuals, most TCR sequences turned up only very rarely across donors. Compared with equally common non-associated chains, HLA-associated TCR beta chains in a later analysis were more clonally expanded and had lower generation probabilities. The authors suggested that the approach could potentially be generalized to other disease states and immunological phenotypes. Seventeen rarely observed V segments, including chromosome 9 orphons, were excluded from the earlier analysis of about 600 of the donors because counts were too low. A group of highly shared sequence variants was considered likely to be a technical artifact of the sequencing pipeline.

The chain is assembled from TRBV27 and TRBJ2-3, with 8 bases aligning to TRBD1. The clonotype comes from a man aged 25-45 years in good health and CMV-seronegative. The specimen sequenced was PBMCs. The sequence in DNA is TGTGCCACCACGACAGGGGCAGATACGCAGTATTTT. This sequence encodes CATTTGADTQYF.